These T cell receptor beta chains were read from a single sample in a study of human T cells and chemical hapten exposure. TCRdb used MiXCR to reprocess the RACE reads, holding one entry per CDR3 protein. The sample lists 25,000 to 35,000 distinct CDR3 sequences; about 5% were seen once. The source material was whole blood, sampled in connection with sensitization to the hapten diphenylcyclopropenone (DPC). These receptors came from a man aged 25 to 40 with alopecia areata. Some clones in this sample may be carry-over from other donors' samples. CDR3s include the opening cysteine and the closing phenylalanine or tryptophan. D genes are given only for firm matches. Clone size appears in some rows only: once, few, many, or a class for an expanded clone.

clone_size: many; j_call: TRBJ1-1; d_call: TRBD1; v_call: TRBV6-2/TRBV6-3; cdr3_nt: TGTGCCAGCAGAACTTCCGGGACAGTGAACACTGAAGCTTTCTTT; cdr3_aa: CASRTSGTVNTEAFF
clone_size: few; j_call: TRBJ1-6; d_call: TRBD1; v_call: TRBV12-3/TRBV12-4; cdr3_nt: TGTGCCAGCAGTTTGAGACAGGGGGTTTCACCCCTCCACTTT; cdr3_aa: CASSLRQGVSPLHF
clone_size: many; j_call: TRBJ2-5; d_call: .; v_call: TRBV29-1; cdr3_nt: TGCAGCGTTGGGGAGACCCAGTACTTC; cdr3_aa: CSVGETQYF
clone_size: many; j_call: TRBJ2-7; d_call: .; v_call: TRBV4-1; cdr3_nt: TGCGCCAGCAGCCCTGAGTCCGACTACGAGCAGTACTTC; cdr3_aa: CASSPESDYEQYF
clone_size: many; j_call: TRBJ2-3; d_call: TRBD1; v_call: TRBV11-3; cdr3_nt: TGTGCCAGCAGTTCTCTCCGGGACAGGGTGACAGATACGCAGTATTTT; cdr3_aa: CASSSLRDRVTDTQYF
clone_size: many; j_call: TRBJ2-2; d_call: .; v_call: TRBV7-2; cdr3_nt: TGTGCCAGCAGACATATTGCCGGAACAGTCTTCTACCGTGGCACCGGGGAGCTGTTTTTT; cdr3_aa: CASRHIAGTVFYRGTGELFF
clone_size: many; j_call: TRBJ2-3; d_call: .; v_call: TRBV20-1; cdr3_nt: TGCAGTGCTAGAGGGGCGGGAAACACAGATACGCAGTATTTT; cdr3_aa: CSARGAGNTDTQYF
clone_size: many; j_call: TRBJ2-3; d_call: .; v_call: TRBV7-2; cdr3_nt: TGTGCCAGCAGCCGTGACGGGGTCTCGGATACGCAGTATTTT; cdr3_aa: CASSRDGVSDTQYF
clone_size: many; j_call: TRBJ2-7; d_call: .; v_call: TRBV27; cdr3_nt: TGTGCCAGCAGTACTTGGGACGCGACCTACGAGCAGTACTTC; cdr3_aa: CASSTWDATYEQYF
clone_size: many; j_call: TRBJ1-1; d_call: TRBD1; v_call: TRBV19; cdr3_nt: TGTGCCAGTAGTATATGGGCGACAGGGGGTAGGAACACTGAAGCTTTCTTT; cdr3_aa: CASSIWATGGRNTEAFF
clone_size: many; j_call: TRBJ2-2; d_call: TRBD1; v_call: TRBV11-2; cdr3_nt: TGTGCCAGCAGCTCGACACAGGGGGACGGGAACACCGGGGAGCTGTTTTTT; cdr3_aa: CASSSTQGDGNTGELFF
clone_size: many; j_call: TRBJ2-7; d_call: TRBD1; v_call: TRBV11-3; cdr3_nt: TGTGCCAGCAGCTCCCGGGGACAGGGAGAGCAGTACTTC; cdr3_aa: CASSSRGQGEQYF
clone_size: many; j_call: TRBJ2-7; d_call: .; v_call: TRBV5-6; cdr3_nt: TGTGCCAGCAGCTTGTCTCTCCTCATCGAGCAGTACTTC; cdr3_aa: CASSLSLLIEQYF
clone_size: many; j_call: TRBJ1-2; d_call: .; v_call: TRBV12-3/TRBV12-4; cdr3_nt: TGTGCCAGCAGACCACGAAACAACAGGGAGTTGGCCTTC; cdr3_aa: CASRPRNNRELAF
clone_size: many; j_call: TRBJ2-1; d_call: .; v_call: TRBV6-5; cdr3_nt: TGTGCCAGCAGTTACAGCTTTAAAGAGGGGAATGAGCAGTTCTTC; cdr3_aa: CASSYSFKEGNEQFF
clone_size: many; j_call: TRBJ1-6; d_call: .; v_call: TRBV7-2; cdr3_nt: TGTGCCAGCAGCTTAAAAGGGGCGGGTTCACCCCTCCACTTT; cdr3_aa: CASSLKGAGSPLHF
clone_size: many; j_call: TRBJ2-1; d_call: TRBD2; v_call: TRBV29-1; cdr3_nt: TGCAGCGTTGAAGATGGGGGGGGTGTGCAGTTCTTC; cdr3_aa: CSVEDGGGVQFF
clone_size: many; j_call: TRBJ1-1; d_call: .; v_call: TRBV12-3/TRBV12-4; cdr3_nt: TGTGCCAGCAGTTTAAAAGGCTACACTGAAGCTTTCTTT; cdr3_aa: CASSLKGYTEAFF
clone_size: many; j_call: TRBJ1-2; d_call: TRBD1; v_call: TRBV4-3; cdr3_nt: TGCGCCAGCAGCCCGGGACTCGACAGGGGGCGCCCCTATGGCTACACCTTC; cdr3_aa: CASSPGLDRGRPYGYTF
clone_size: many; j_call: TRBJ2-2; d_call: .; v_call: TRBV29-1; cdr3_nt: TGCAGCGTTGAAGTCCTGTCAGGGCTCGCCGGGGAGCTGTTTTTT; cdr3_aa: CSVEVLSGLAGELFF
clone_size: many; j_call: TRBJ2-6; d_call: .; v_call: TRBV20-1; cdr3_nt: TGCAGTGCTAGAGATGACAGCTCTGGGGCCAACGTCCTGATTTTC; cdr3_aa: CSARDDSSGANVLIF
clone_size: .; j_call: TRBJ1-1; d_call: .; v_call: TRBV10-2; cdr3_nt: TGCGCCAGCAGTGATGGGGAGAACACTGAAGCTTTCTTT; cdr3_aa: CASSDGENTEAFF
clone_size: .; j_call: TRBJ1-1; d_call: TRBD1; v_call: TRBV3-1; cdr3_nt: TGTGCCAGCAGCCCCTCGAGGACAGGGGGCAGATTAACTGAAGCTTTCTTT; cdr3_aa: CASSPSRTGGRLTEAFF
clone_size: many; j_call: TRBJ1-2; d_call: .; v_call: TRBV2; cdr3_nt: TGTGCCAGCAGTCTGGCGGCGGGCTATGGCTACACCTTC; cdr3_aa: CASSLAAGYGYTF
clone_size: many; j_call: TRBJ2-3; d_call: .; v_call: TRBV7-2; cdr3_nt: TGTGCCAGCAGCTTGAGGGGGGCCGGCACAGATACGCAGTATTTT; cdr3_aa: CASSLRGAGTDTQYF
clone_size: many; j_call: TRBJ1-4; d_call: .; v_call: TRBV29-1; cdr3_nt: TGCAGCGTTGGGGACACCACCGAAAAACTGTTTTTT; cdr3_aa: CSVGDTTEKLFF
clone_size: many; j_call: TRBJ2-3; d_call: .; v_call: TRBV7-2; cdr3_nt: TGTGCCAGCAGCCCGCTCCCTAGCACAGATACGCAGTATTTT; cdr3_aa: CASSPLPSTDTQYF
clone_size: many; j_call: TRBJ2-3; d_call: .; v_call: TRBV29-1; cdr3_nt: TGCAGCGTTGCCCCCGGCGGGAGCACAGATACGCAGTATTTT; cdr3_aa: CSVAPGGSTDTQYF
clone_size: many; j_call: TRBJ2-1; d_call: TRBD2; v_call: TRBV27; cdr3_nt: TGTGCCAGCAGTTTAAAACGTACCGGACTAGCGGGAGGGCCCCACGACAATGAGCAGTTCTTC; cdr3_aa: CASSLKRTGLAGGPHDNEQFF
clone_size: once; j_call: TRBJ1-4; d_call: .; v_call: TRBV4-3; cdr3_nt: TGCGCCAGCAGCCAAGAGAGTCGGTCGGTCGTCGGTAATGAAAAACTGTTTTTT; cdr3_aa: CASSQESRSVVGNEKLFF
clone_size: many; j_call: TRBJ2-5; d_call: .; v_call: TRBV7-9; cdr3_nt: TGTGCCAGCAGCTCGGGACGGACACAAGAGACCCAGTACTTC; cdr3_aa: CASSSGRTQETQYF
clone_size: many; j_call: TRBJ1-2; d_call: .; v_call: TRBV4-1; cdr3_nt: TGCGCCAGCAGCCAAGAGGGCGGCAGGGCTGCCGGCTACACCTTC; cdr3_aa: CASSQEGGRAAGYTF
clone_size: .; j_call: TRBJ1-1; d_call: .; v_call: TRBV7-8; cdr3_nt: TGTGCCAGCAGCCCCGATTTCACTGAAGCTTTCTTT; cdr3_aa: CASSPDFTEAFF
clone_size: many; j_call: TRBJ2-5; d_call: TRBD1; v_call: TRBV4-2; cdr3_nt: TGTGCCAGCAGCCAGGACCGGGACAGAGGGAAGGCCCAGTACTTC; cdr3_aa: CASSQDRDRGKAQYF
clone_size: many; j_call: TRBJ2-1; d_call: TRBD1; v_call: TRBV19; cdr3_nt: TGTGCCAGTAGTTCGCGACAGGGATACGATGAGCAGTTCTTC; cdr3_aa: CASSSRQGYDEQFF
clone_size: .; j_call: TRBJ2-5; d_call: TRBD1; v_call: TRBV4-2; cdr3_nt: TGTGTCAGCAGCCAGGACAGGCAAGAGACCCAGTACTTC; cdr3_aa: CVSSQDRQETQYF
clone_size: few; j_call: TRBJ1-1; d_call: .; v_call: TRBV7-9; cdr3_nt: TGTGCCAGCAGCAACGAGGGAGAAGCTTTCTTT; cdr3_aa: CASSNEGEAFF
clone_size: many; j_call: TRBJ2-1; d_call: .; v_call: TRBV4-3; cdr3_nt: TGCGCCAGCAGCCAATTAACAGGGAGCAATGAGCAGTTCTTC; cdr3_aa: CASSQLTGSNEQFF
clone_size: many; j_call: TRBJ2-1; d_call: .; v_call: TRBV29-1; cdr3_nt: TGCAGCGTTGAAAGTCTAGGAGGGCCCAATGAGCAGTTCTTC; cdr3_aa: CSVESLGGPNEQFF
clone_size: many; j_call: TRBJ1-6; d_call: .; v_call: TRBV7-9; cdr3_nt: TGTGCCAGCAGCTTACAGGGAGACAATTCACCCCTCCACTTT; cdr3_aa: CASSLQGDNSPLHF
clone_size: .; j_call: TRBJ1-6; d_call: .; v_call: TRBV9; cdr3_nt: TGTGCCAGCAGCGTAGCGGGACGGTCTAATTCACCCCTCCACTTT; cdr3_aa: CASSVAGRSNSPLHF
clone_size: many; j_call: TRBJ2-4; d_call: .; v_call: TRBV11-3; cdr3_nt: TGTGCCAGCAGGTCCAGGGTATTAGGTGAAGACATTCAGTACTTC; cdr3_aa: CASRSRVLGEDIQYF
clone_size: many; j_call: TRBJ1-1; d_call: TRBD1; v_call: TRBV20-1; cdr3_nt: TGCAGTGCTAGATCAACAGGGGTCATTGGTGAAGCTTTCTTT; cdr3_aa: CSARSTGVIGEAFF
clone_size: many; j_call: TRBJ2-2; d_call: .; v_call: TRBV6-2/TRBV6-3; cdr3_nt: TGTGCCAGCAGTTGGGGTCAGGAGCTGTTTTTT; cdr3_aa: CASSWGQELFF
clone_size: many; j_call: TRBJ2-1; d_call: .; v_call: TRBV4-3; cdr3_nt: TGCGCCAGCAGCCAAGATACGCGGTTTGAGCAGTTCTTC; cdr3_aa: CASSQDTRFEQFF
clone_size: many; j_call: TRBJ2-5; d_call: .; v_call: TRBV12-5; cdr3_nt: TGTGCTAGTGTCCCGATGTCAGTGGAGACCCAGTACTTC; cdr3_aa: CASVPMSVETQYF